What follows are 24 T cell receptor beta chains derived from one specimen sequenced in a study of control samples from healthy donors and cancer patients. Measured with immunoSEQ multiplex PCR; TCRdb has only the in-frame clones, and not every one. The sample includes 25,000 to 35,000 clones, around 94% of them seen just once. The specimen sequenced was blood. These receptors all stem from a man aged 60 to 69 in good health.

The J gene is TRBJ2-5, the V gene TRBV7-9; 8 bases fit TRBD2. After removal of 1 base from V and 5 bases from J, the junction contained 6 bases not matched to a gene. The CDR3 runs 15 residues. CDR1 and CDR2 (germline): SEHNR, FQNEAQ (reference sequence). The CDR3 nucleotides read TGTGCCAGCAGCTTAGGTCCCGGGGGGGCGGAGACCCAGTACTTC. Amino acid sequence: CASSLGPGGAETQYF.

The chain uses TRBV2 and TRBJ2-1; D is possibly TRBD1 or TRBD2 (6 bases each). This CDR3 has 16 amino acids. Per germline, CDR1 SNHLY and CDR2 FYNNEI. Deletions cut 7 bases from V and 0 bases from J, with 16 bases between. CDR3 protein: CASIGGTASSYNEQFF. For the CDR3, the DNA is TGTGCCAGCATCGGGGGCACGGCCAGCTCCTACAATGAGCAGTTCTTC.

This clone has just one count. The genes are TRBV7-2 and TRBJ2-7, with TRBD2 matching over 9 bases. This CDR3 is 13 amino acids long. With V trimmed by 1 base and J by 6 bases, 1 base remained unmatched. CDR1 is SGHTA, CDR2 FQGNSA, per germline. CDR3 protein: CASSLGLAAEQYF. The CDR3 DNA follows: TGTGCCAGCAGCTTAGGACTAGCGGCCGAGCAGTACTTC.

Only a few counts were recorded for this clone. This chain connects TRBV7-9 to TRBJ1-2; D remains unclear. V shed 5 bases and J shed 3 bases, with 10 bases lying between them. The germline gives CDR1 SEHNR, CDR2 FQNEAQ (reference sequence). The CDR3 has 13 amino acids. The DNA of the CDR3 is TGTGCCAGCAGCCTAGGAAGAGACTATGGCTACACCTTC. Translation gives CASSLGRDYGYTF.

A single count supports this clone. This sequence joins TRBV7-8 and TRBJ1-2, with 9 bases identical to TRBD1. With V trimmed by 1 base and J by 3 bases, 3 bases remained unmatched. The CDR3 loop spans 15 amino acids. The germline gives CDR1 SGHVS, CDR2 FQNEAQ. The CDR3 DNA reads TGTGCCAGCAGCTTAGGCACAGGGGGCGACTATGGCTACACCTTC. It codes for CASSLGTGGDYGYTF. The variable domain in full, completed from reference TRBV7-8 and TRBJ1-2, reads GAGVSQSPRYKVAKRGQDVALRCDPISGHVSLFWYQQALGQGPEFLTYFQNEAQLDKSGLPSDRFFAERPEGSVSTLKIQRTQQEDSAVYLCASSLGTGGDYGYTFGSGTRLTVV.

Only one count was recorded for this clone. The V gene is TRBV10-1, the J gene TRBJ2-3; 15 bases are shared with TRBD2. The CDR3 consists of 18 residues. Trimming cost V 0 bases and J 2 bases; bases outside gene matches: 3. CDR1 and CDR2 from the germline V gene are WNHNN and SYGVQD (reference sequence). CDR3 DNA sequence: TGCGCCAGCAGTGAGTCCGGGACTAGCGGGGGGTCCACAGATACGCAGTATTTT. This codes for CASSESGTSGGSTDTQYF.

The chain is built from TRBV5-8 and TRBJ1-2; TRBD1 agrees at 9 bases. The V segment lost 4 bases and the J segment 6 bases; nucleotides outside the gene matches: 10. The V gene's germline CDR1 is SGHTS and CDR2 YDEGEE. The CDR3 is made up of 15 amino acids. The CDR3 bases are TGTGCCAGCAGCAGAACAGGGGGCTATATCGATGGCTACACCTTC. It translates to CASSRTGGYIDGYTF.

V gene TRBV28 combines with J gene TRBJ1-6, with TRBD1 identical over 7 bases. Germline V gene data show CDR1 as MDHEN and CDR2 as SYDVKM. CDR3 length: 20 residues. The V gene end was trimmed by 6 bases and the J gene end by 4 bases; junction bases not matched to a gene: 21. The CDR3 nucleotides read TGTGCCAGCAGCTCCCGGCGCCTGGGACAGACCAGTAGATATAATTCACCCCTCCACTTT. Translation: CASSSRRLGQTSRYNSPLHF.

This chain connects TRBV5-6 to TRBJ1-2; D possibly corresponds to TRBD1 (5 bases). Trimming took 1 base from V and 8 from J, leaving 15 bases between them. The CDR3 is made up of 14 amino acids. CDR1 is SGHDT and CDR2 is YYEEEE in the germline V gene. CDR3 nucleotides: TGTGCCAGCAGCTTGTCCGGGGCGTCGGGCGGCTACACCTTC. It yields the protein CASSLSGASGGYTF.

This clone was picked up one time. The CDR3 DNA follows: TGTGCCAGCAGCCCGGGACATACCTACGATGGGCAGTACTTC. Translation: CASSPGHTYDGQYF. This chain connects TRBV7-8 to TRBJ2-7; maybe TRBD1 (6 bases). The CDR3 covers 14 residues. V dropped 5 bases and J dropped 9 bases, with 20 bases sitting between them. The germline gives CDR1 SGHVS, CDR2 FQNEAQ.

The chain is built from TRBV6-5 and TRBJ1-6, with D possibly matching TRBD1 (5 bases). Looked up from germline, CDR1 is MNHEY and CDR2 is SVGAGI. Deletions cut 2 bases from V and 7 bases from J, with 9 bases between. This CDR3 spans 14 amino acids. CDR3: CASSYRGGNSPLHF. The CDR3 nucleotides are TGTGCCAGCAGTTACAGGGGTGGAAATTCACCCCTCCACTTT.

This rearrangement joins TRBV27 to TRBJ1-5; no clear D gene. The germline CDR1 and CDR2 sequences are MNHEY and SMNVEV (reference sequence). The CDR3 runs 16 residues. Trimming took 3 bases from V and 0 from J, leaving 12 bases between them. The CDR3 protein is CASSLAPYDSNQPQHF. Here the CDR3 DNA reads TGTGCCAGCAGTTTGGCCCCCTATGATAGCAATCAGCCCCAGCATTTT.

This chain joins TRBV28 and TRBJ2-7; 7 bases are shared with TRBD1. The V gene's germline CDR1 is MDHEN and CDR2 SYDVKM. The CDR3 consists of 15 residues. Germline trimming cut 5 bases from V and 3 bases from J; bases unmatched to any gene: 10. The CDR3: CASSTPGGVGYEQYF. In DNA, the CDR3 is TGTGCCAGCAGTACACCAGGGGGTGTCGGCTACGAGCAGTACTTC. The full variable domain, completed using reference TRBV28 and TRBJ2-7, is DVKVTQSSRYLVKRTGEKVFLECVQDMDHENMFWYRQDPGLGLRLIYFSYDVKMKEKGDIPEGYSVSREKKERFSLILESASTNQTSMYLCASSTPGGVGYEQYFGPGTRLTVT.

The chain joins TRBV24-1 to TRBJ2-3, with D perhaps being TRBD1 or TRBD2 (5 bases each). CDR1 is KGHDR and CDR2 is SFDVKD in the germline V gene. Trimming pared 3 bases from V and 3 bases from J, leaving 12 bases between. The CDR3 sequence is 15 residues long. CDR3 residues: CATSDIRDPTDTQYF. For the CDR3, the DNA is TGTGCCACCAGTGATATCAGGGACCCGACAGATACGCAGTATTTT.

The chain carries TRBV5-1 and TRBJ1-2; weak D call: TRBD1 (5 bases). From germline, CDR1 is SGHRS and CDR2 YFSETQ. The CDR3 extends over 14 amino acids. Trimming pared 1 base from V and 7 bases from J, leaving 14 bases between. The chain's CDR3 is CASSLTVPRAGYTF. The CDR3 DNA is TGCGCCAGCAGCTTGACCGTTCCCAGGGCTGGCTACACCTTC.

The chain joins TRBV6-6 to TRBJ2-1; no definite D call. The CDR3 has 13 residues. Germline lookup yields CDR1 MNHNY and CDR2 SVGAGI (reference sequence). V gave up 8 bases and J gave up 2 bases, with 10 bases separating them. The CDR3 spells CASLSTAYNEQFF. CDR3 bases: TGTGCCAGCCTCTCAACGGCCTACAATGAGCAGTTCTTC.

V and J are TRBV19 and TRBJ2-3, with 12 bases fitting TRBD2. The CDR3 consists of 15 residues. V lost 6 bases to trimming and J lost 1 base; unmatched junction nucleotides: 2. Germline loops: CDR1 LNHDA, CDR2 SQIVND (reference sequence). CDR3 bases: TGTGCCAGTAGCCGGACTAGCGGGGGCACAGATACGCAGTATTTT. The encoded protein is CASSRTSGGTDTQYF.

CDR3 sequence (DNA): TGCAGCGTTAATCCCCAGGCCACTGAAGCTTTCTTT. The encoded protein is CSVNPQATEAFF. V is TRBV29-1 and J is TRBJ1-1; D gene unclear. V was clipped by 5 bases and J by 4 bases, with 11 bases between them. The CDR3 consists of 12 residues. Looked up from germline, CDR1 is SQVTM and CDR2 is ANQGSEA.

This rearrangement joins TRBV5-8 to TRBJ1-6; the D gene is possibly TRBD1 (5 bases). Germline CDR1 is SGHTS and CDR2 is YDEGEE. This CDR3 region has 17 residues. V was cut by 3 bases and J by 0 bases, with 13 bases left in between. The DNA for the CDR3 is TGTGCCAGCAGCTCCGGGACTGGTAGCTCCTATAATTCACCCCTCCACTTT. Translated, it gives CASSSGTGSSYNSPLHF.

J is TRBJ1-2 and V is TRBV6-5, with D maybe TRBD1 (6 bases). The V and J ends lost 6 bases and 5 bases respectively, with 19 bases between them. CDR1 is MNHEY and CDR2 is SVGAGI in the germline V gene. The CDR3 consists of 15 residues. CDR3 sequence reads: CASRGKETGFYGYTF. CDR3 nucleotides: TGTGCCAGCAGGGGAAAGGAGACAGGTTTTTATGGCTACACCTTC.

The V gene is TRBV5-1, the J gene TRBJ2-7; TRBD1 is a possible D gene (5 bases). Trimming cost V 0 bases and J 4 bases, with 11 bases left between them. The CDR3 covers 14 residues. Per the germline V gene, CDR1 is SGHRS and CDR2 is YFSETQ. The CDR3 loop is CASSLAQGWYEQYF. CDR3 DNA: TGCGCCAGCAGCTTGGCGCAGGGCTGGTACGAGCAGTACTTC.

The V gene is TRBV5-4, the J gene TRBJ2-1; possible D gene TRBD2, 7 bases. This CDR3 region has 15 residues. From germline, CDR1 is SGHNT and CDR2 YYREEE (reference sequence). The V and J ends lost 4 bases and 0 bases respectively, with 11 bases between them. In nucleotides, the CDR3 is TGTGCCAGCAGCCGGGGGGCAAGCTCCTACAATGAGCAGTTCTTC. Amino acid sequence: CASSRGASSYNEQFF. Together with reference TRBV5-4 and TRBJ2-1, the CDR3 gives the full variable domain: ETGVTQSPTHLIKTRGQQVTLRCSSQSGHNTVSWYQQALGQGPQFIFQYYREEENGRGNFPPRFSGLQFPNYSSELNVNALELDDSALYLCASSRGASSYNEQFFGPGTRLTVL.

The genes are TRBV4-3 and TRBJ1-1, with 7 bases aligning to TRBD1. The length of the CDR3 is 15 residues. Trimming removed 0 bases from V and 7 bases from J; junction bases left unmatched: 8. Germline V gene sequence: CDR1 LGHNA, CDR2 YSLEER. The chain's CDR3 is CASSQELQGGIEAFF. CDR3 DNA: TGCGCCAGCAGCCAAGAGTTGCAGGGGGGCATTGAAGCTTTCTTT.

This chain uses TRBV19 with TRBJ1-2, with 8 bases aligning to TRBD1. Germline CDR1 and CDR2: LNHDA and SQIVND (reference sequence). The V gene end was trimmed by 5 bases and the J gene end by 5 bases; junction bases not matched to a gene: 7. The CDR3 is 14 residues long. In nucleotides, the CDR3 is TGTGCCAGTAGTCTGCAGGGGGCGAGTTATGGCTACACCTTC. This translates into CASSLQGASYGYTF.